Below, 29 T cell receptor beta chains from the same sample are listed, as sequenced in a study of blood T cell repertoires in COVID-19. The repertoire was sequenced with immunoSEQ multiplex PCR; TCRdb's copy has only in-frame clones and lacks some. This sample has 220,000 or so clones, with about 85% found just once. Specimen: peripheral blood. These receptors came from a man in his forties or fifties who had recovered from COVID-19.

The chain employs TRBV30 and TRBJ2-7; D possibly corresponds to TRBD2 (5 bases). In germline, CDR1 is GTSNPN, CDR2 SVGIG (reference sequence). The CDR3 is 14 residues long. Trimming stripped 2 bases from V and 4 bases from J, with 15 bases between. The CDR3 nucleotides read TGTGCCTGGAGTCCCTTTCGGGAACGGTACGAGCAGTACTTC. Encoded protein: CAWSPFRERYEQYF.

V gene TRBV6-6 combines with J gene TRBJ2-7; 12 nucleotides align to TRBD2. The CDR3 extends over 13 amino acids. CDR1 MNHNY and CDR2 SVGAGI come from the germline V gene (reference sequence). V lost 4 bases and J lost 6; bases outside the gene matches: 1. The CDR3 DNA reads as TGTGCCAGCAGTTCGACTAGCGGGAGCGAGCAGTACTTC. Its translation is CASSSTSGSEQYF.

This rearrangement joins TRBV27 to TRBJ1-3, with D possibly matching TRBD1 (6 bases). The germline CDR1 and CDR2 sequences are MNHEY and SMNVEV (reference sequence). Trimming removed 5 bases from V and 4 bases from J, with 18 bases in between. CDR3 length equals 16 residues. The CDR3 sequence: CASSRTGPLNGNTIYF. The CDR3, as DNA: TGTGCCAGCAGTAGAACAGGGCCCCTTAACGGAAACACCATATATTTT.

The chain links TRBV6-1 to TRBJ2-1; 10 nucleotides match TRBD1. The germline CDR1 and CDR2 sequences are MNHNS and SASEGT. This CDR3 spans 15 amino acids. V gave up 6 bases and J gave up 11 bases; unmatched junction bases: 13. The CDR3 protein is CASSSVGTGDSKQFF. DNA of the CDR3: TGTGCCAGCAGCTCCGTGGGGACAGGGGATTCGAAGCAGTTCTTC.

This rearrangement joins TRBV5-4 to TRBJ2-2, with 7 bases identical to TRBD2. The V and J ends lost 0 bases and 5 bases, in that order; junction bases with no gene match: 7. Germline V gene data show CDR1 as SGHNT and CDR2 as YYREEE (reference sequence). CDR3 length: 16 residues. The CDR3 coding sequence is TGTGCCAGCAGCTTGGTTGCGGGAGTAAGGACCGGGGAGCTGTTTTTT. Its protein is CASSLVAGVRTGELFF.

CDR3 amino acids: CASSYSTYTGSYEQYF. Here the CDR3 DNA reads TGTGCCAGCAGTTACTCGACGTATACAGGGAGCTACGAGCAGTACTTC. This chain joins TRBV6-5 and TRBJ2-7; a weak D match, TRBD1 (6 bases). Germline assignment: CDR1 MNHEY and CDR2 SVGAGI. The CDR3 has 16 residues. V was trimmed by 0 bases and J by 3 bases, leaving 15 bases between them.

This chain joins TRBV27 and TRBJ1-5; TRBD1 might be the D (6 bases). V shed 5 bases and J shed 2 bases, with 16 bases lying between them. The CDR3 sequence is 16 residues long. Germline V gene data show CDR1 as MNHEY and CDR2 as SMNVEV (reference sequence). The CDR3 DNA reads TGTGCCAGCAGTACTCTGGGGACATTTGGCAATCAGCCCCAGCATTTT. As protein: CASSTLGTFGNQPQHF.

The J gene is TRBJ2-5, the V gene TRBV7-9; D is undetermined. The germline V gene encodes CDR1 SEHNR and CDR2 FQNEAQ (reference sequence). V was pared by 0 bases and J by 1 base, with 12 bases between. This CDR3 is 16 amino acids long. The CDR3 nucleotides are TGTGCCAGCAGCTTAGCGGGCAGAAAACCCCAAGAGACCCAGTACTTC. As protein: CASSLAGRKPQETQYF.

The CDR3: CASSQVTGLGETQYF. The CDR3 DNA reads as TGTGCCAGCAGCCAAGTTACAGGGTTAGGGGAGACCCAGTACTTC. The chain carries TRBV3-1 (or the pseudogene TRBV3-2) and TRBJ2-5, with D tentatively TRBD1 (6 bases). The CDR3 totals 15 residues. V lost 1 base and J 5 bases, leaving 14 bases between the germline ends. In germline, CDR1 is LGHDT, CDR2 YNNKEL (reference sequence).

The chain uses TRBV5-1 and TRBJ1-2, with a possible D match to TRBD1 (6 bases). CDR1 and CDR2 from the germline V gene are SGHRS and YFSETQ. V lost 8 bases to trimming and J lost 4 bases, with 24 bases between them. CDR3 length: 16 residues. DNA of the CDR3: TGCGCCAGGACTCGTCAGGGCAGGGGTTTTCTCTATGGCTACACCTTC. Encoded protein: CARTRQGRGFLYGYTF.

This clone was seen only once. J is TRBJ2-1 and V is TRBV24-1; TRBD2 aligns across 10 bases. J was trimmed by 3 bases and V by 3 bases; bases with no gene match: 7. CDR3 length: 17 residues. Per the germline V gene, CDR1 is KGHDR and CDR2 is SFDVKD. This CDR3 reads CATSDPAGGPGYNEQFF. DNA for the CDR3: TGTGCCACCAGTGATCCAGCGGGAGGGCCAGGCTACAATGAGCAGTTCTTC.

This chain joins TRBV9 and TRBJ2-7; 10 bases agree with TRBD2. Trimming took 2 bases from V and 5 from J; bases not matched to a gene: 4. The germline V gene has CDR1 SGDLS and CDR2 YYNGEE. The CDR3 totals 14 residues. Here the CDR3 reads CASSVGLAFDEQYF. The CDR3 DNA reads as TGTGCCAGCAGCGTGGGACTAGCGTTCGACGAGCAGTACTTC.

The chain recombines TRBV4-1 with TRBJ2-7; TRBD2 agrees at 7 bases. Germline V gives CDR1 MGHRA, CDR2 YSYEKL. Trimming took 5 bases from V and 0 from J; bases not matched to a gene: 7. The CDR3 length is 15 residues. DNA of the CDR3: TGCGCCAGCAGCTATAGCGGGCCCAGCTCCTACGAGCAGTACTTC. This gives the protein CASSYSGPSSYEQYF.

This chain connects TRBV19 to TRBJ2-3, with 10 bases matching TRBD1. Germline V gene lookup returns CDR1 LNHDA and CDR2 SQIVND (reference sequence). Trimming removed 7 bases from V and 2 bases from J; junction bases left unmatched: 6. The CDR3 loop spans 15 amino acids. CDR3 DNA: TGTGCCAGTACCCCGGGACAGGGGTACACAGATACGCAGTATTTT. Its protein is CASTPGQGYTDTQYF.

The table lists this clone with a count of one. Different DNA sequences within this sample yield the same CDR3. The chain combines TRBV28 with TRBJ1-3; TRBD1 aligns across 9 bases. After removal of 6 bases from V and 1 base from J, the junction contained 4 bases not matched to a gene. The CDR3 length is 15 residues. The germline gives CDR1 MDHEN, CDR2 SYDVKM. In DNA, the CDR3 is TGTGCCAGCAGAAGGGACAGGGTGTCTGGAAACACCATATATTTT. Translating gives CASRRDRVSGNTIYF.

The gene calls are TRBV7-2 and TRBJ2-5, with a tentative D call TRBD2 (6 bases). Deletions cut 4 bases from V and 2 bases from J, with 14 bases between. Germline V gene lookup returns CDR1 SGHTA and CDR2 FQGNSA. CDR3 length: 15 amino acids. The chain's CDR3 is CASSSSGLVQETQYF. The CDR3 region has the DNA TGTGCCAGCAGCTCTTCGGGACTCGTTCAAGAGACCCAGTACTTC.

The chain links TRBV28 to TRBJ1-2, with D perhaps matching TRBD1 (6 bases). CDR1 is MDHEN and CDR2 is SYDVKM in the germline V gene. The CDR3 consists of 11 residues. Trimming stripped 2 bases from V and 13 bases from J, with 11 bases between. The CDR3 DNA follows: TGTGCCAGCAGTTTAACAGGGATTGTCACCTTC. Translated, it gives CASSLTGIVTF.

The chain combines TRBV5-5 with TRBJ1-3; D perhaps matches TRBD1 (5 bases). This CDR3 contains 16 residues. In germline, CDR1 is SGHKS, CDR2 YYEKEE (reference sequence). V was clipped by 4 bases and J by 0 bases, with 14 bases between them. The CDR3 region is CASSQKDGGSGNTIYF. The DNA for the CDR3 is TGTGCCAGCAGCCAAAAGGACGGGGGCTCTGGAAACACCATATATTTT.

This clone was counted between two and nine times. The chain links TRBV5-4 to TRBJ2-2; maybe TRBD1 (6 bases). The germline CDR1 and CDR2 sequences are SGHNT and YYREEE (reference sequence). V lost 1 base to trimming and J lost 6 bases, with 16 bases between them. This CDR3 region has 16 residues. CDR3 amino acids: CASSLIGQGLAGELFF. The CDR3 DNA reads TGTGCCAGCAGCTTGATCGGCCAGGGGTTGGCCGGGGAGCTGTTTTTT.

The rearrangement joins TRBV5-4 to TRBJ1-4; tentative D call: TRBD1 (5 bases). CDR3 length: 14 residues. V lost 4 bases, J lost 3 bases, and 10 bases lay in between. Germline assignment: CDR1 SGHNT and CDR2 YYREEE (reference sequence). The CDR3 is CASSRGGPNEKLFF. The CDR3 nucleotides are TGTGCCAGCAGCCGGGGGGGACCTAATGAAAAACTGTTTTTT.

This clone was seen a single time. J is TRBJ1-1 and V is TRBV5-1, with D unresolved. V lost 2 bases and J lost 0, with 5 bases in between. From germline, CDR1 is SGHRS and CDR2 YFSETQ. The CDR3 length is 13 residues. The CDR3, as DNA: TGCGCCAGCAGCTTTGTAGTGAACACTGAAGCTTTCTTT. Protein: CASSFVVNTEAFF.

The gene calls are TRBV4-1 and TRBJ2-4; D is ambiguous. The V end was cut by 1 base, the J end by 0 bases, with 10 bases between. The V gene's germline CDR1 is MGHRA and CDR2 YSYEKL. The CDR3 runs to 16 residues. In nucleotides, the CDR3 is TGCGCCAGCAGCCAAGCCGGCGGATTAGCCAAAAACATTCAGTACTTC. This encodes CASSQAGGLAKNIQYF.

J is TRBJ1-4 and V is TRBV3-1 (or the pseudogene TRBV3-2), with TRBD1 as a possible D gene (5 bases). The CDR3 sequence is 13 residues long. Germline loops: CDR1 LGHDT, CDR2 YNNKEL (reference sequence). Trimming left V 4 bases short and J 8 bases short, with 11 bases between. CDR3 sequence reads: CASSPRGWEKLFF. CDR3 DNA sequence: TGTGCCAGCAGCCCTAGGGGATGGGAAAAACTGTTTTTT.

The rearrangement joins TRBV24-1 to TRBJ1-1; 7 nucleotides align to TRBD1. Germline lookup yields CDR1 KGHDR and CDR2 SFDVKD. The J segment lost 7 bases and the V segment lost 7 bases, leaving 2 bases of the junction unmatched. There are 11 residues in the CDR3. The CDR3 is CATSRDSEAFF. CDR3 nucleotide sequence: TGTGCCACCAGCCGGGACAGTGAAGCTTTCTTT.

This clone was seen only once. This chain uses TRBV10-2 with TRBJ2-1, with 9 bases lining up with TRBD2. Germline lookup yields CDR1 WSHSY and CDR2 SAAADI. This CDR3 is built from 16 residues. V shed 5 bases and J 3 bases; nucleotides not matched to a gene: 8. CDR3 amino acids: CASSQPGLAFYNEQFF. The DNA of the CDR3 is TGCGCCAGCAGTCAACCGGGACTAGCTTTCTACAATGAGCAGTTCTTC.

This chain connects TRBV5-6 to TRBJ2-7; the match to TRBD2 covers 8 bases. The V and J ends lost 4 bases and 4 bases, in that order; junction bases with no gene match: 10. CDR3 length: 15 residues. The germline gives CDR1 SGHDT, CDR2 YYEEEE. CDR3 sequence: CASSLWGLGTYEQYF. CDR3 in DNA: TGTGCCAGCAGCCTCTGGGGACTAGGTACATACGAGCAGTACTTC.

The chain's CDR3 is CAWRRATNEKLFF. The CDR3 DNA follows: TGTGCCTGGAGACGGGCAACTAATGAAAAACTGTTTTTT. The V call is TRBV30, the J call TRBJ1-4; D is undetermined. Deletions cut 3 bases from V and 0 bases from J, with 5 bases between. The CDR3 is made up of 13 amino acids. Per germline, CDR1 GTSNPN and CDR2 SVGIG (reference sequence).

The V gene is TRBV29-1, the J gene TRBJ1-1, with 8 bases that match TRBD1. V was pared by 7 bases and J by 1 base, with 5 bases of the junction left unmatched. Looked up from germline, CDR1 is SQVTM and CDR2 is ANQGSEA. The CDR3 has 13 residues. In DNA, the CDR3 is TGCAGCGCCTCCGGGACAGGGAACACTGAAGCTTTCTTT. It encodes CSASGTGNTEAFF. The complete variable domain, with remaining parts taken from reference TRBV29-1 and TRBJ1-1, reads SAVISQKPSRDICQRGTSLTIQCQVDSQVTMMFWYRQQPGQSLTLIATANQGSEATYESGFVIDKFPISRPNLTFSTLTVSNMSPEDSSIYLCSASGTGNTEAFFGQGTRLTVV.

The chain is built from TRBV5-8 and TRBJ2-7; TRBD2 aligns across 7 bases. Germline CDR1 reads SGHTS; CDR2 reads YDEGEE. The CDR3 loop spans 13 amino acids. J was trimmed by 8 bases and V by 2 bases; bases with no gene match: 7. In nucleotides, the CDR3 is TGTGCCAGCAGCTTATCCGGGACTAACCAGCAGTACTTC. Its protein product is CASSLSGTNQQYF.